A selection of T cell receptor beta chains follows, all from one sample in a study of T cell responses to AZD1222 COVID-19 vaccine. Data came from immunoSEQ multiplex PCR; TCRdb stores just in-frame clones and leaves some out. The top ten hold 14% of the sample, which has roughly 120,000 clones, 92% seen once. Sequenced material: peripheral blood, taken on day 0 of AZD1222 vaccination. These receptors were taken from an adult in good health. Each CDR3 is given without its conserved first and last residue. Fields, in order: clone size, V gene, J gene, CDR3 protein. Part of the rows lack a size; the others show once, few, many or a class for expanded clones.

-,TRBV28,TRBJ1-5,ASSVTGDQH
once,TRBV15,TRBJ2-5,ATSRDVGKQETQY
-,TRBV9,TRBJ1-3,ASSPPGGEPKKENTIY
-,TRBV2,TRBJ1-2,ASSAGTLGGYT
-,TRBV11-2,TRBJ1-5,ASSLEWVNQPQH
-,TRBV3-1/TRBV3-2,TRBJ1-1,ASSQDEGMDTEAF
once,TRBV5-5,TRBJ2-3,ASSRLEDTQY
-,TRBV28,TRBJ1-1,ATLENTEAF
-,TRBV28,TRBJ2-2,ASITGGANTGELF
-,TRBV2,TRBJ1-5,ASKQAGMNQPQH
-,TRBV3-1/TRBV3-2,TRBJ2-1,ASSQDWRGLPYNKQF
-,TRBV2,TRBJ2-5,ASMARGQETQY
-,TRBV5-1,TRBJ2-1,ASSLTSGIYNEQF
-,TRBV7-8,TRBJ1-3,ASSRQDIPSGNTIY
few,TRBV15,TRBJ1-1,ATSRVTTEAF
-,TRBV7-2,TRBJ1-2,ASSRDRERDGYT
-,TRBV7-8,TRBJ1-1,ASSSPTRGLNTEAF
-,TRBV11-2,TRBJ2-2,ASSHSGSGELF
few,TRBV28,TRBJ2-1,ASRVTGLSSYNEQF
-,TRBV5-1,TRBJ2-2,ASTQGTANTGELF
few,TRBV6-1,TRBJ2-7,ASSEALGSSYEQY
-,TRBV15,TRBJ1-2,ATSRESTGGNYGYT